The next 18 T cell receptor beta chains were all read from a single sample in a study of early T cells in non-severe SARS-CoV-2 infection. TCRdb reprocessed the 5' RACE reads with MiXCR, giving one entry per CDR3 protein. This sample yields about 48,000 distinct CDR3 sequences, of which roughly 13% are seen a single time; roughly 10% belongs to the top ten. Specimen: whole blood. These receptors came from an adult who was a healthcare worker with PCR-confirmed SARS-CoV-2 infection or an uninfected control (not recorded which).

The rearrangement links TRBV19 to TRBJ1-4; D is possibly TRBD1 (6 bases). V was shortened by 7 bases and J by 4 bases, with 19 bases between the two germline ends. This CDR3 is built from 16 residues. CDR1 and CDR2 (germline): LNHDA, SQIVND (reference sequence). The CDR3 sequence: CASTSRQRGVNEKLFF. DNA of the CDR3: TGTGCCAGTACCTCCCGGCAAAGGGGGGTTAATGAAAAACTGTTTTTT.

This clonotype has a handful of counts. The rearrangement uses TRBV4-1 and TRBJ1-1; TRBD1 might be the D (5 bases). Looked up from germline, CDR1 is MGHRA and CDR2 is YSYEKL. Trimming took 1 base from V and 4 from J, leaving 13 bases between them. The CDR3 sequence is 15 residues long. For the CDR3, the DNA is TGCGCCAGCAGCCAAGGGCTTACAGGCCGCACTGAAGCTTTCTTT. Residues: CASSQGLTGRTEAFF.

The genes are TRBV20-1 and TRBJ2-1; TRBD2 agrees at 8 bases. CDR1 DFQATT and CDR2 SNEGSKA come from the germline V gene (reference sequence). V lost 6 bases, J lost 8 bases, and 12 bases stayed unmatched. The CDR3 contains 14 residues. The CDR3 DNA sequence: TGCAGTGCAAGCACCGGGACTAGTAATTATGAGCAGTTCTTC. Its translation is CSASTGTSNYEQFF.

In this sample, this clonotype turned up a few times. The chain has TRBV2 and TRBJ1-1, with D possibly matching TRBD1 (6 bases). The CDR3 runs 14 residues. Between the trimmed V and J ends, which lost 5 bases and 4 bases, there was a span of 14 bases. Germline V gives CDR1 SNHLY, CDR2 FYNNEI. CDR3 nucleotides: TGTGCCAGCAGTCCACAGGGTCTGGGCACTGAAGCTTTCTTT. Translating gives CASSPQGLGTEAFF.

This clonotype was counted many times. This chain joins TRBV5-1 and TRBJ1-1, with a tentative D call TRBD1 (5 bases). Germline assignment: CDR1 SGHRS and CDR2 YFSETQ. The CDR3 sequence is 15 residues long. V shed 4 bases and J shed 0 bases, with 13 bases lying between them. CDR3 in DNA: TGCGCCAGCAGCCCCCGAGGGGCTATGAACACTGAAGCTTTCTTT. Translation: CASSPRGAMNTEAFF.

This clonotype came up many times. The chain uses TRBV5-5 and TRBJ2-5; 13 positions match TRBD2. The length of the CDR3 is 14 residues. Trimming at V came to 5 bases and at J to 4 bases, leaving 2 bases not matched to a gene. Germline V lookup: CDR1 SGHKS, CDR2 YYEKEE (reference sequence). The CDR3 bases are TGTGCCAGCAGGCGGACTAGCGGGAGAGAGACCCAGTACTTC. Amino acids: CASRRTSGRETQYF.

The chain joins TRBV20-1 to TRBJ2-3; TRBD2 matches at 8 bases. In germline, CDR1 is DFQATT, CDR2 SNEGSKA (reference sequence). Losses at the gene ends were 6 bases for V and 5 bases for J; bases not matched to a gene: 10. The CDR3 totals 14 residues. The chain's CDR3 is CSALGGSGEDTQYF. CDR3 DNA sequence: TGCAGTGCCCTTGGCGGTAGCGGGGAAGATACGCAGTATTTT.

Only a few counts were recorded for this clonotype. A junction end diverges from the germline sequence, so it may reflect a read error. V gene TRBV6-6 combines with J gene TRBJ2-1; weak D call: TRBD2 (6 bases). Germline V lookup: CDR1 MNHNY, CDR2 SVGAGI (reference sequence). The CDR3 runs 11 residues. In nucleotides, the CDR3 is TGTGCCAGCAGTTACGGCGGGGAGGTGGTCTTC. This sequence encodes CASSYGGEVVF.

This clonotype has a count of ten or more. V gene TRBV20-1 combines with J gene TRBJ1-1; 9 bases agree with TRBD1. Trimming at V came to 2 bases and at J to 4 bases, leaving 5 bases not matched to a gene. This CDR3 region has 14 residues. CDR1 and CDR2 from the germline V gene are DFQATT and SNEGSKA (reference sequence). The CDR3 region is CSARPQGQGTEAFF. The DNA for the CDR3 is TGCAGTGCTAGACCGCAGGGACAGGGCACTGAAGCTTTCTTT.

The chain uses TRBV12-3 or TRBV12-4 and TRBJ1-1; D not certain. V was shortened by 1 base and J by 8 bases, with 11 bases between the two germline ends. This CDR3 comprises 13 residues. CDR3 protein: CASSLGTKPEAFF. The CDR3 DNA reads TGTGCCAGCAGTTTAGGGACCAAGCCCGAAGCTTTCTTT.

This clonotype appeared many times. The genes are TRBV1 and TRBJ2-3; TRBD2, the table's D call, lacks a check against the DNA. TRBV1 is a known pseudogene. This CDR3 is 14 amino acids long. CDR3 loop: CTSSQEGRTDTQYF. CDR3 nucleotide sequence: TGCACCAGCAGCCAAGAGGGCCGGACAGATACGCAGTATTTT.

The V and J genes are TRBV5-5 and TRBJ2-3, with 7 nucleotides matching TRBD1. The length of the CDR3 is 15 residues. Germline lookup yields CDR1 SGHKS and CDR2 YYEKEE (reference sequence). V gave up 4 bases and J gave up 4 bases; unmatched junction bases: 9. The CDR3 bases are TGTGCCAGCAGCCCATATGACAGGGAAGCAGATACGCAGTATTTT. Protein product: CASSPYDREADTQYF.

This clonotype has ten or more counts. The gene calls are TRBV7-6 and TRBJ2-3; 15 nucleotides align to TRBD2. V lost 5 bases to trimming and J lost 2 bases; unmatched junction nucleotides: 5. CDR1 is SGHVS, CDR2 FNYEAQ, per germline. This CDR3 is built from 17 residues. CDR3 residues: CASSRRTSGRATDTQYF. For the CDR3, the DNA is TGTGCCAGCAGCCGAAGGACTAGCGGGAGGGCCACAGATACGCAGTATTTT.

This clonotype was detected only a few times. The chain links TRBV12-5 to TRBJ1-4; the D gene is possibly TRBD1 (5 bases). CDR1 and CDR2 from the germline V gene are LGHNT and FRNRAP. The CDR3 sequence is 17 residues long. V was cut by 5 bases and J by 3 bases, with 19 bases left in between. The CDR3 reads CASGTRPPGGSNEKLFF. The CDR3, as DNA: TGTGCTAGTGGTACCAGGCCCCCTGGGGGGTCTAATGAAAAACTGTTTTTT. Full variable domain (rest looked up from reference TRBV12-5 and TRBJ1-4): DARVTQTPRHKVTEMGQEVTMRCQPILGHNTVFWYRQTMMQGLELLAYFRNRAPLDDSGMPKDRFSAEMPDATLATLKIQPSEPRDSAVYFCASGTRPPGGSNEKLFFGSGTQLSVL.

This clonotype was counted only a few times. The J gene is TRBJ2-3, the V gene TRBV20-1; a possible D gene is TRBD2 (5 bases). The germline V gene encodes CDR1 DFQATT and CDR2 SNEGSKA (reference sequence). V lost 1 base, J lost 0 bases, and 11 bases lay in between. This CDR3 region has 15 residues. The chain's CDR3 is CSARVPGSSTDTQYF. The CDR3 DNA follows: TGCAGTGCTAGAGTTCCGGGATCCAGCACAGATACGCAGTATTTT.

This clonotype was observed at least ten times. The gene calls are TRBV7-8 and TRBJ2-1; D tentatively reads TRBD1 or TRBD2 (5 bases each). Germline V lookup: CDR1 SGHVS, CDR2 FQNEAQ. The CDR3 has 15 amino acids. Trimming cost V 1 base and J 2 bases, with 9 bases left between them. CDR3 loop: CASSLGGTTYNEQFF. CDR3 nucleotide sequence: TGTGCCAGCAGCTTAGGTGGGACCACCTACAATGAGCAGTTCTTC. The complete variable domain, with remaining parts taken from reference TRBV7-8 and TRBJ2-1, reads GAGVSQSPRYKVAKRGQDVALRCDPISGHVSLFWYQQALGQGPEFLTYFQNEAQLDKSGLPSDRFFAERPEGSVSTLKIQRTQQEDSAVYLCASSLGGTTYNEQFFGPGTRLTVL.

At least ten counts were recorded for this clonotype. The rearrangement joins TRBV2 to TRBJ2-1; a weak D match, TRBD1 (6 bases). V gave up 2 bases and J gave up 10 bases, with 18 bases separating them. Germline CDR1 and CDR2: SNHLY and FYNNEI. The CDR3 length is 15 residues. DNA of the CDR3: TGTGCCAGCAGTGAAAATATGGGCAGGGGTTTAGAGCAGTTCTTC. Translated, it gives CASSENMGRGLEQFF.

This clonotype appeared many times. This rearrangement joins TRBV5-1 to TRBJ1-1; D perhaps matches TRBD1 (6 bases). The CDR3 loop spans 13 amino acids. Trimming took 7 bases from V and 3 from J, leaving 13 bases between them. Germline assignment: CDR1 SGHRS and CDR2 YFSETQ. In nucleotides, the CDR3 is TGCGCCAGCTCCCACGGGGGGCACACTGAAGCTTTCTTT. Translated, it gives CASSHGGHTEAFF.